A selection of T cell receptor beta chains follows, all from one sample in a study of PD-1 blockade in classical Hodgkin lymphoma. The repertoire was sequenced with immunoSEQ multiplex PCR; TCRdb's copy has only in-frame clones and lacks some. The sample lists around 6,000 clones, under 65% occurring once. Sequences were derived from CD8+ T cells from blood, sampled at baseline. All receptors come from a human donor with classical Hodgkin lymphoma. Each CDR3 is given with its conserved first and last residue. The D gene is left open where the match is weak. A row's size may be missing; if present it is once, few, many or a size class.

cdr3_nt cdr3_aa j_call v_call clone_size d_call
TGTGCCAGCAGCTCAGGGACAGTGTACACTGAAGCTTTCTTT CASSSGTVYTEAFF TRBJ1-1 TRBV7-9 NA TRBD1
TGTGCCAGCAGCCCTACTCCGGGACTAGTTTCCGAGCAGTACTTC CASSPTPGLVSEQYF TRBJ2-7 TRBV9 NA TRBD2
TGTGCCAGCAGGATGGACAGGTTATACTACGAGCAGTACTTC CASRMDRLYYEQYF TRBJ2-7 TRBV28 NA TRBD1
TGTGCTAGTGGTTTCGGACAGGGGGCAGGTGAGCAGTTCTTC CASGFGQGAGEQFF TRBJ2-1 TRBV12-5 few TRBD1
TGTGCCAGTAGTATGGGAACGGGAGGTTCGTACGAGCAGTACTTC CASSMGTGGSYEQYF TRBJ2-7 TRBV19 NA TRBD2
TGTGCCAGCAGTTTAGCGGGGACGCGGAGCTCCTACAATGAGCAGTTCTTC CASSLAGTRSSYNEQFF TRBJ2-1 TRBV27 few NA
TGTGCCAGCAGTTACCACCGGGCCAGCCAAACCCGCAATCAGCCCCAGCATTTT CASSYHRASQTRNQPQHF TRBJ1-5 TRBV28 NA NA
TGCGCCAGCAGCTTGAGGGGGCTGGGCGATATTACTGAAGCTTTCTTT CASSLRGLGDITEAFF TRBJ1-1 TRBV5-1 NA TRBD1
TGCGCCAGCAGCCAAGGCCAGATGAACACTGAAGCTTTCTTT CASSQGQMNTEAFF TRBJ1-1 TRBV4-1 large NA
TGTGCCAGCAGTTACTCGAGGGCCACCGGGGAGCTGTTTTTT CASSYSRATGELFF TRBJ2-2 TRBV6-5 NA NA
TGTGCCAGCAGCTCTCTGGGGGCAGCTGATGGCTACACCTTC CASSSLGAADGYTF TRBJ1-2 TRBV7-9 once NA
TGTGCCAGCAGCTGGCAGATAGCGGGGGACTCCTACGAGCAGTACTTC CASSWQIAGDSYEQYF TRBJ2-7 TRBV28 once TRBD2
TGTGCCAGCAGTTTAAGGCAGTGGGGGCGCGATAATTCACCCCTCCACTTT CASSLRQWGRDNSPLHF TRBJ1-6 TRBV28 once NA
TGTGCCAGCAGTTTCGGAACCGGGACTGGGGTCGGTGAGCAGTTCTTC CASSFGTGTGVGEQFF TRBJ2-1 TRBV27 NA NA
TGTGCCAGCAGTTACTCTTGGGAGCAGTTCTTC CASSYSWEQFF TRBJ2-1 TRBV6-6 few NA
TGTGCCAGCAGCCCACTACTAGCGGGAGTCCCCACTTCGTACAATGAGCAGTTCTTC CASSPLLAGVPTSYNEQFF TRBJ2-1 TRBV7-8 NA TRBD2
TGTGCCAGCAGCAGGGTTACGGTATTTGGCTACACCTTC CASSRVTVFGYTF TRBJ1-2 TRBV11-2 NA NA